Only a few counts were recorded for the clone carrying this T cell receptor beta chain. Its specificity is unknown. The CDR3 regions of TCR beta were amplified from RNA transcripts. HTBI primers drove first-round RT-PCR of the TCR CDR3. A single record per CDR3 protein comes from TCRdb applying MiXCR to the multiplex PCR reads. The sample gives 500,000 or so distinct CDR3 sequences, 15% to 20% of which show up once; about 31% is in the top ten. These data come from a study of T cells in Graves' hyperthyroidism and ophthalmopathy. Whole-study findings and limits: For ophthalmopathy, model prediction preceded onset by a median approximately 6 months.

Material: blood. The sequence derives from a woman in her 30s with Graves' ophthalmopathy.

CDR3: CASSLTGTGYETQYF. CDR3 in DNA: TGTGCCAGCAGCTTAACCGGGACAGGGTACGAGACCCAGTACTTC. This chain joins TRBV5-5 and TRBJ2-5, with 9 nucleotides matching TRBD1. This CDR3 has 15 residues. Germline V gene sequence: CDR1 SGHKS, CDR2 YYEKEE (reference sequence). The V gene end was trimmed by 2 bases and the J gene end by 5 bases; junction bases not matched to a gene: 7.